This TCR beta chain was captured by sequencing in a study of control samples from healthy donors and cancer patients (dated by TCRdb to about 2020). Turning to this clone: What this receptor recognizes is not known. No base quality information exists; no much larger clone differs at one position.

Library method: the immunoSEQ multiplex PCR assay. The immuneACCESS repertoire file appears here via TCRdb, limited to in-frame rearrangements. These files lack a portion of the clones; in checked studies, under half of the deficit traces to unresolved V genes, and the cause of the others is not known. This sample comprises 100,000 to 110,000 clones, roughly 87% of them detected only once. 18% of the sample belongs to the ten largest clones. The CDR3 covers 14 residues, taking in both the cysteine and the phenylalanine. Of all the DNA, just the CDR3 is kept, 42 bases in frame from base 1. The germline V gene (reference sequence) supplies CDR1 LGHDT and CDR2 YNNKEL. The V end loses 3 bases and the J end loses 4 bases, and a stretch of 12 bases separates them.

Recombination linked TRBV3-1 (or the pseudogene TRBV3-2) to TRBJ1-1, and possibly TRBD1, on 6 matching bases. The specimen sequenced was blood. This clonotype was sampled from a woman in her 50s in good health. The DNA sequence is as follows: TGTGCCAGCAGCCACAGGGGAGGTGTCACTGAAGCTTTCTTT. The translation is CASSHRGGVTEAFF.